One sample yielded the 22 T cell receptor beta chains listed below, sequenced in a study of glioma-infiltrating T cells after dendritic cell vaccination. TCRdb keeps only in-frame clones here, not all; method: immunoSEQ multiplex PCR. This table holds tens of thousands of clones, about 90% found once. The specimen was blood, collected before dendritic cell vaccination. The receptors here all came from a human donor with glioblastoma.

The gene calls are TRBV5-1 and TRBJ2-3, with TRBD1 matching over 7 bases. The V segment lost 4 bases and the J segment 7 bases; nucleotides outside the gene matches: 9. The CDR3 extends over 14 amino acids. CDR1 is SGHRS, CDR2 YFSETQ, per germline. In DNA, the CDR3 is TGCGCCAGCAGCCTCGGACAGGTGGAGAATACGCAGTATTTT. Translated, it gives CASSLGQVENTQYF.

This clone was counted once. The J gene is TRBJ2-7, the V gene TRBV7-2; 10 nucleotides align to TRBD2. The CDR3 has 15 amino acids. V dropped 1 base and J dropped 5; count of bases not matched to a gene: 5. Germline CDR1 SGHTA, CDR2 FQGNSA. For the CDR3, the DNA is TGTGCCAGCAGCTTAGAACCACTAGCGGGAAACGAGCAGTACTTC. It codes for CASSLEPLAGNEQYF.

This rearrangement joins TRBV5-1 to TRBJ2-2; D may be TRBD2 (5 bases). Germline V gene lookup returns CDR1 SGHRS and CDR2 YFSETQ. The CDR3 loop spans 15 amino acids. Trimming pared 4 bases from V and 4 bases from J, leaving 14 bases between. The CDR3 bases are TGCGCCAGCAGCCCCAACACTAGAGGCACCGGGGAGCTGTTTTTT. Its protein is CASSPNTRGTGELFF.

The CDR3 nucleotides are TGTGCCAGCTCACCTTTCACGGGGGGGGCTTTCTTT. Translated, it gives CASSPFTGGAFF. The V call is TRBV18, the J call TRBJ1-1, with D tentatively TRBD1 (5 bases). The CDR3 is 12 residues long. Germline loops: CDR1 KGHSH, CDR2 LQKENI. Trimming took off 3 bases at V and 11 bases at J, with 13 bases between the two ends.

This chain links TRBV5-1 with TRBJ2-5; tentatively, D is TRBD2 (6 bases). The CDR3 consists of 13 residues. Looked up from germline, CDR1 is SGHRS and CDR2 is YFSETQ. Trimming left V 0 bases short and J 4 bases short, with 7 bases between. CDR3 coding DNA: TGCGCCAGCAGCTTGGCCGGGAGAGAGACCCAGTACTTC. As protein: CASSLAGRETQYF.

CDR3 loop: CASSYSVRGDYGYTF. CDR3 in DNA: TGTGCCAGCAGTTACTCGGTCCGCGGGGATTATGGCTACACCTTC. J is TRBJ1-2 and V is TRBV6-5; D gene uncertain. The CDR3 contains 15 residues. Germline V CDR1 and CDR2: MNHEY, SVGAGI. V was trimmed by 0 bases and J by 5 bases, leaving 13 bases between them.

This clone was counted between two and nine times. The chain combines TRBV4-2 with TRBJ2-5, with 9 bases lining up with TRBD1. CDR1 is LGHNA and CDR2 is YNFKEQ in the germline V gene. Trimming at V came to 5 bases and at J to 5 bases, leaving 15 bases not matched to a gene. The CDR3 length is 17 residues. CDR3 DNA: TGTGCCAGCAGCTCCCGGGACCGGGACAGGGTGTGGGAGACCCAGTACTTC. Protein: CASSSRDRDRVWETQYF.

The CDR3 region has the DNA TGTGCCAGTAGCGACAGGGTTGCGTCCGCGGACGAGCAGTACTTC. Its protein product is CASSDRVASADEQYF. J is TRBJ2-7 and V is TRBV19; TRBD1 matches at 7 bases. Germline V lookup: CDR1 LNHDA, CDR2 SQIVND (reference sequence). The trim removed 6 bases at V and 5 bases at J, leaving 13 bases unmatched. This CDR3 comprises 15 residues.

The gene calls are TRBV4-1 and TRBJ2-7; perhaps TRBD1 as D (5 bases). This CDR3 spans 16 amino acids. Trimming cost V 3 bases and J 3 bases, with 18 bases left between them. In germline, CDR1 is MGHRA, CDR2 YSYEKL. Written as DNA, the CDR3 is TGCGCCAGCAGCCAGGGGCTTGACTTGGCGATCTACGAGCAGTACTTC. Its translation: CASSQGLDLAIYEQYF.

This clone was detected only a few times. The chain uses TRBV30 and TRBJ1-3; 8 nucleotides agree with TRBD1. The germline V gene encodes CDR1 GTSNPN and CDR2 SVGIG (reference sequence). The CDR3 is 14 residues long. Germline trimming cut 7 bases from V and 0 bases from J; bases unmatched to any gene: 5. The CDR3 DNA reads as TGTGCCTTCGGGACAGGACCCTCTGGAAACACCATATATTTT. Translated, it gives CAFGTGPSGNTIYF.

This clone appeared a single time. CDR3 residues: CASSDTAGDRTDTQYF. CDR3 nucleotides: TGTGCCAGCAGTGACACAGCGGGAGATCGCACAGATACGCAGTATTTT. The rearrangement uses TRBV2 and TRBJ2-3, with 8 bases matching TRBD2. The CDR3 covers 16 residues. Germline V lookup: CDR1 SNHLY, CDR2 FYNNEI. The trim removed 3 bases at V and 1 base at J, leaving 6 bases unmatched.

The CDR3 bases are TGTGCCAGCAGCCCTGGACAGGGGGCGACCGGGGAGCTGTTTTTT. Translation: CASSPGQGATGELFF. The gene calls are TRBV9 and TRBJ2-2; 11 bases are shared with TRBD1. Losses at the gene ends were 4 bases for V and 5 bases for J; bases not matched to a gene: 4. Germline V CDR1 and CDR2: SGDLS, YYNGEE. This CDR3 contains 15 residues.

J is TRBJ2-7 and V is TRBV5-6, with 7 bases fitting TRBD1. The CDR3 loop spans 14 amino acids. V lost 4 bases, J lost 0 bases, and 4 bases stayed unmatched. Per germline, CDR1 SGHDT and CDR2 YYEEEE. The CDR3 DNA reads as TGTGCCAGCAGCCCGGACAGGTCCTCCTACGAGCAGTACTTC. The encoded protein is CASSPDRSSYEQYF.

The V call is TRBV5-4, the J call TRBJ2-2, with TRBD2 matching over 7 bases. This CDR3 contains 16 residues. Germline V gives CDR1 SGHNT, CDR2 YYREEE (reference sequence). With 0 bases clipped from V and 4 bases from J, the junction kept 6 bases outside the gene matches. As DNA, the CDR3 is TGTGCCAGCAGCTTGGCCCCGGGAGGTAGCACCGGGGAGCTGTTTTTT. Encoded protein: CASSLAPGGSTGELFF.

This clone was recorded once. Written as DNA, the CDR3 is TGTGCCAGCAGCTCACTAGCGGGGGGTGTACTCACAGATACGCAGTATTTT. Amino acid sequence: CASSSLAGGVLTDTQYF. This rearrangement joins TRBV5-6 to TRBJ2-3; 12 bases fit TRBD2. Germline CDR1 reads SGHDT; CDR2 reads YYEEEE. The CDR3 spans 17 residues. The V segment lost 3 bases and the J segment 2 bases; nucleotides outside the gene matches: 7.

The CDR3 region has the DNA TGTGCCAGCAGTTACTCGACAGTGAATTCACCCCTCCACTTT. Amino acids: CASSYSTVNSPLHF. This chain connects TRBV6-5 to TRBJ1-6; D perhaps matches TRBD1 (5 bases). CDR1 and CDR2 from the germline V gene are MNHEY and SVGAGI. Trimming removed 0 bases from V and 7 bases from J, with 7 bases in between. The CDR3 sequence is 14 residues long.

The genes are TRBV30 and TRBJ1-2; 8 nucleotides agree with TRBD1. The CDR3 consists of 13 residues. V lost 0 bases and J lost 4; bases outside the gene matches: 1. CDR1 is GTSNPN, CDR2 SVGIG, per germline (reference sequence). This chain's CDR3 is CAWSVGQGYGYTF. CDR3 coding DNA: TGTGCCTGGAGTGTTGGACAGGGCTATGGCTACACCTTC.

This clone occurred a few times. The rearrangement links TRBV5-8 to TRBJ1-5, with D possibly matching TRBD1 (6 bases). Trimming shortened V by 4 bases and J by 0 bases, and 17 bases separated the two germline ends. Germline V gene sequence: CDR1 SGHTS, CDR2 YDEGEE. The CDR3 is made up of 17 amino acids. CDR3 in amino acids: CASSRGGRPDSNQPQHF. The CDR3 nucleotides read TGTGCCAGCAGCAGGGGGGGTAGACCCGATAGCAATCAGCCCCAGCATTTT.

The CDR3 loop is CASSPQRLSHEQYF. In nucleotides, the CDR3 is TGTGCCAGCTCACCGCAGCGGTTATCCCACGAGCAGTACTTC. This chain connects TRBV18 to TRBJ2-7; D perhaps matches TRBD2 (5 bases). Germline V CDR1 and CDR2: KGHSH, LQKENI. The CDR3 runs to 14 residues. V shed 3 bases and J shed 5 bases, with 14 bases lying between them.

The CDR3 here is CASSGHLNTEAFF. DNA of the CDR3: TGCGCCAGCAGTGGACACTTGAACACTGAAGCTTTCTTT. The rearrangement links TRBV10-1 to TRBJ1-1; no reliable D call. CDR1 WNHNN and CDR2 SYGVQD come from the germline V gene (reference sequence). V lost 4 bases and J 0 bases, leaving 6 bases between the germline ends. The CDR3 loop spans 13 amino acids.

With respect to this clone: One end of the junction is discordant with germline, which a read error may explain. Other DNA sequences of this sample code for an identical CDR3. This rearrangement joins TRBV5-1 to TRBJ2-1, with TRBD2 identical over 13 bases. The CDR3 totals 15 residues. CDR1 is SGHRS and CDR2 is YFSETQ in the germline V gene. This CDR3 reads CASSLGLAGYNEQFF. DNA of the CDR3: TGCGCCAGCAGTTTGGGACTAGCGGGGTACAATGAGCAGTTCTTC.

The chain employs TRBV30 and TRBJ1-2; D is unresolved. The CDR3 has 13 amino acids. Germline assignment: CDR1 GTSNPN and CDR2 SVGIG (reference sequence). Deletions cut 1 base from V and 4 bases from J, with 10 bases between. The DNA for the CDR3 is TGTGCCTGGAGTGAGAGTTTTATCTATGGCTACACCTTC. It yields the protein CAWSESFIYGYTF.